The rows below give T cell receptor beta chains drawn from one sample of a study of T cell responses to AZD1222 COVID-19 vaccine. The assay was immunoSEQ multiplex PCR, and TCRdb's table has in-frame clones only and misses some. The data hold roughly 120,000 clones, with 87% observed a single time. The sequenced sample was peripheral blood, obtained on day 0 of AZD1222 vaccination. The receptors stem from an adult in good health. Each CDR3 is given with its conserved first and last residue. A D gene is named only where the DNA matches it firmly. Clone size is given for some rows only: seen once, a few or many times, or a class if the clone is expanded.

j_call v_call d_call clone_size cdr3_aa cdr3_nt
TRBJ2-7 TRBV5-4 TRBD1 - CASSLGGTGFYEQYF TGTGCCAGCAGCTTGGGAGGGACAGGGTTCTACGAGCAGTACTTC
TRBJ1-2 TRBV18 - - CASSPGQFDGYTF TGTGCCAGCTCACCAGGGCAGTTTGACGGCTACACCTTC
TRBJ2-1 TRBV11-1 TRBD2 once CASSSAPLAGAGNEQFF TGTGCCAGCAGCTCAGCCCCACTAGCGGGGGCCGGCAATGAGCAGTTCTTC
TRBJ2-3 TRBV7-9 - - CASSRPGTDTQYF TGTGCCAGCAGCAGACCGGGCACAGATACGCAGTATTTT
TRBJ1-4 TRBV5-1 - - CASSLSWTKNEKLFF TGCGCCAGCAGCTTGAGTTGGACCAAAAATGAAAAACTGTTTTTT
TRBJ2-7 TRBV11-2 - - CASSQGWEQYF TGTGCCAGCAGCCAAGGGTGGGAGCAGTACTTC
TRBJ2-4 TRBV2 - - CASLNDGAKNIQYF TGTGCCAGCCTCAACGACGGAGCCAAAAACATTCAGTACTTC
TRBJ2-1 TRBV7-2 - - CASSIDSVLGNEQFF TGTGCCAGCAGCATCGACTCAGTTCTGGGGAATGAGCAGTTCTTC
TRBJ2-3 TRBV28 TRBD2 once CASMSGLAGDADTQYF TGTGCCAGCATGAGTGGATTAGCGGGAGACGCAGATACGCAGTATTTT
TRBJ2-5 TRBV27 - medium-sized CASSHQETQYF TGTGCCAGCAGCCACCAAGAGACCCAGTACTTC
TRBJ2-3 TRBV19 TRBD2 few CASSMVAGGMDTQYF TGTGCCAGTAGTATGGTAGCGGGGGGGATGGATACGCAGTATTTT
TRBJ1-6 TRBV21-1 - - CASSKRVPVPNSPLHF TGTGCCAGCAGCAAAAGGGTGCCGGTTCCTAATTCACCCCTCCACTTT
TRBJ1-2 TRBV6-5 TRBD1 - CASSSRDRGSDGYTF TGTGCCAGCAGTAGTCGGGACAGGGGATCCGATGGCTACACCTTC
TRBJ1-2 TRBV28 - - CASSSPGAGRVYGYTF TGTGCCAGCAGTTCCCCCGGGGCAGGGCGAGTGTATGGCTACACCTTC
TRBJ2-7 TRBV29-1 TRBD1 once CSVLLGDRQGSEEQYF TGCAGCGTTCTCCTAGGGGACCGACAGGGTTCAGAGGAGCAGTACTTC